This entry lists 5 T cell receptor beta chains sequenced from one sample in a study of T cell changes during pregnancy in multiple sclerosis (dated 2019 in TCRdb). Library creation used the immunoSEQ multiplex PCR assay. Held by TCRdb, this immuneACCESS table contains in-frame sequences only and omits some clones. Under half of the omission traces to an unresolved V gene where checked; the cause of the rest is unknown. Within this sample are about 40,000 clones, with more than 85% of them counted one time only. The ten largest clones add up to just under 0.5% of the sample. The sequences come from CD4+ T cells from peripheral blood mononuclear cells, collected in the second trimester of pregnancy. The receptors shown here come from a female donor in good health, enrolled as a control in a pregnancy study.

The chain employs TRBV19 and TRBJ1-3; D is undetermined. Germline V gene data show CDR1 as LNHDA and CDR2 as SQIVND (reference sequence). V shed 3 bases and J shed 2 bases, with 5 bases lying between them. The CDR3 runs to 13 residues. The CDR3 DNA follows: TGTGCCAGTAGTATCCCCACTGGAAACACCATATATTTT. This sequence encodes CASSIPTGNTIYF.

This chain connects TRBV7-9 to TRBJ2-5; D might be TRBD1 (5 bases). This CDR3 is 15 amino acids long. CDR1 is SEHNR, CDR2 FQNEAQ, per germline (reference sequence). V lost 1 base, J lost 2 bases, and 11 bases lay in between. As DNA, the CDR3 is TGTGCCAGCAGCTTAGGTGTCAGGACACAAGAGACCCAGTACTTC. Its translation is CASSLGVRTQETQYF.

This chain uses TRBV7-3 with TRBJ2-1; 8 positions agree with TRBD2. The CDR3 runs 16 residues. Germline V CDR1 and CDR2: SGHTA, FQGTGA. V lost 5 bases to trimming and J lost 7 bases; unmatched junction nucleotides: 13. This chain's CDR3 is CASSLSGTRGWNEQFF. The CDR3, as DNA: TGTGCCAGCAGCCTATCCGGGACTAGAGGTTGGAATGAGCAGTTCTTC.

This chain joins TRBV9 and TRBJ2-1, with D unresolved. CDR3 length: 14 residues. Germline loops: CDR1 SGDLS, CDR2 YYNGEE. V lost 0 bases and J 6 bases, leaving 10 bases between the germline ends. Here the CDR3 reads CASSVVSRSNEQFF. The CDR3 DNA reads TGTGCCAGCAGCGTAGTATCTAGGAGCAATGAGCAGTTCTTC.

The genes are TRBV7-9 and TRBJ2-3, with 9 bases aligning to TRBD2. Germline V gene lookup returns CDR1 SEHNR and CDR2 FQNEAQ (reference sequence). The CDR3 is 16 amino acids. V was pared by 2 bases and J by 2 bases, with 5 bases of the junction left unmatched. CDR3 amino acids: CASSLRSSGITDTQYF. CDR3 nucleotide sequence: TGTGCCAGCAGCTTACGTTCTAGCGGGATCACAGATACGCAGTATTTT.